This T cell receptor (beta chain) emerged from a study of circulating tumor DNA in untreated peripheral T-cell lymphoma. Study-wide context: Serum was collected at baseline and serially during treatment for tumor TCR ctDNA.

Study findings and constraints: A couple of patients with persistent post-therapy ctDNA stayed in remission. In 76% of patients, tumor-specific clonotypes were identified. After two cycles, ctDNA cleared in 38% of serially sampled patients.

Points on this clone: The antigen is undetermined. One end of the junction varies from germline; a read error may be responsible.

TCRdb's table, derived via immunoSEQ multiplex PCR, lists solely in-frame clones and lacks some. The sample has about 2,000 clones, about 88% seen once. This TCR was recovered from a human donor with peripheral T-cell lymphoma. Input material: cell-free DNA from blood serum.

In nucleotides, the CDR3 is TGTGCTAGCAGCTTCGATCAGGGAAGGATCGCCGGGGAGCTGTTTTTT. Encoded protein: CASSFDQGRIAGELFF. The rearrangement joins TRBV7-7 to TRBJ2-2, with D perhaps TRBD1 (5 bases). Germline V gene sequence: CDR1 SSHAT, CDR2 FNYEAQ (reference sequence). This CDR3 is built from 16 residues.